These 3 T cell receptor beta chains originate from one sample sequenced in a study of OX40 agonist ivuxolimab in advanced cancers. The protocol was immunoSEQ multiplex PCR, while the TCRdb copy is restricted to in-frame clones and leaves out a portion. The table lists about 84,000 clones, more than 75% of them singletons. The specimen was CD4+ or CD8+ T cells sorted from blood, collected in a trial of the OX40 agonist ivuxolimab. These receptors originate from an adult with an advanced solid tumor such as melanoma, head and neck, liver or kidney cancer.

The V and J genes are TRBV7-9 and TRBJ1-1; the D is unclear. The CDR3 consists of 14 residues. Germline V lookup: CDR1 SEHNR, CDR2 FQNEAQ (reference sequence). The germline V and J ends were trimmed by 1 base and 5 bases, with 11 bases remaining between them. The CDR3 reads CASSLGTTRTEAFF. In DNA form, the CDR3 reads TGTGCCAGCAGCTTAGGGACTACTAGGACTGAAGCTTTCTTT.

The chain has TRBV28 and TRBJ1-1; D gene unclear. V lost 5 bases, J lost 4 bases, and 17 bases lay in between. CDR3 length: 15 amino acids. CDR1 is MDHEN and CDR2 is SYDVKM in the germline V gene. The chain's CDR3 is CASSPPVGRGTEAFF. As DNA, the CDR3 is TGTGCCAGCAGTCCCCCCGTGGGGAGAGGCACTGAAGCTTTCTTT.

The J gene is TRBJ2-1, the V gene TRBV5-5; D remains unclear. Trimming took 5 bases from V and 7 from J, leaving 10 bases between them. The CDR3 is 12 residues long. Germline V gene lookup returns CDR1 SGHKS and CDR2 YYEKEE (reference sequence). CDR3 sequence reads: CASSPPDNEQFF. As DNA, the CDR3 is TGTGCCAGCAGTCCCCCCGATAATGAGCAGTTCTTC.